These 8 T cell receptor beta chains came from one sample sequenced in a study of cytomegalovirus exposure and HLA in healthy donors. PCR involved 60 Vbeta and 13 Jbeta primers. The method was immunoSEQ multiplex PCR; TCRdb's version includes in-frame clones alone and lacks a portion of them. The sample shows roughly 90,000 clones, 60% to 85% of them seen only once. Sequenced material: PBMCs. Source of these receptors: a middle-aged woman in good health and CMV-seropositive.

This clone was seen more than once but under ten times. The J gene is TRBJ2-3, the V gene TRBV6-5; a possible D gene is TRBD1 (6 bases). Trimming removed 5 bases from V and 6 bases from J, with 9 bases in between. Germline V lookup: CDR1 MNHEY, CDR2 SVGAGI. The CDR3 is 12 amino acids. The CDR3 DNA sequence: TGTGCCAGCAGTCTCAGGGGCGATACGCAGTATTTT. This translates into CASSLRGDTQYF.

V usage is TRBV19 and J usage is TRBJ2-2; D gene uncertain. The CDR3 has 16 residues. Per germline, CDR1 LNHDA and CDR2 SQIVND (reference sequence). V lost 1 base and J lost 0, with 9 bases in between. The CDR3 loop reads CASSIVLTSNTGELFF. In DNA form, the CDR3 reads TGTGCCAGTAGTATAGTACTAACTTCGAACACCGGGGAGCTGTTTTTT.

J is TRBJ1-2 and V is TRBV10-2; no clear D gene. Germline V gives CDR1 WSHSY, CDR2 SAAADI. V was pared by 0 bases and J by 3 bases, with 8 bases between. CDR3 length equals 14 residues. The CDR3 nucleotides read TGCGCCAGCAGTGAGTCTGTGGGCTACTATGGCTACACCTTC. It is translated as CASSESVGYYGYTF.

This clone has only a few counts. The chain employs TRBV19 and TRBJ2-7; D is undetermined. The ends were cut back, 6 bases at V and 2 bases at J, with 11 bases in the middle. The V gene's germline CDR1 is LNHDA and CDR2 SQIVND (reference sequence). The CDR3 spans 13 residues. For the CDR3, the DNA is TGTGCCAGTAGCCCGAGAATAACCTACGAGCAGTACTTC. The encoded protein is CASSPRITYEQYF.

The chain recombines TRBV19 with TRBJ1-2; D ambiguous. Germline CDR1 is LNHDA and CDR2 is SQIVND (reference sequence). With 5 bases removed from V and 1 base from J, the gap between germline ends came to 8 bases. The CDR3 is 13 residues long. In DNA form, the CDR3 reads TGTGCCAGTAGTGACGGACTTAACTATGGCTACACCTTC. Translating it yields CASSDGLNYGYTF.

The chain carries TRBV6-5 and TRBJ2-7, with no clear D. The germline V and J ends were trimmed by 2 bases and 3 bases, with 8 bases remaining between them. The CDR3 loop spans 13 amino acids. Germline V gene lookup returns CDR1 MNHEY and CDR2 SVGAGI. The CDR3 reads CASSYRRNYEQYF. The CDR3 DNA sequence: TGTGCCAGCAGTTACAGGCGGAACTACGAGCAGTACTTC.

The genes are TRBV27 and TRBJ2-7; 8 bases match TRBD1. There are 15 residues in the CDR3. The germline gives CDR1 MNHEY, CDR2 SMNVEV (reference sequence). With 2 bases clipped from V and 0 bases from J, the junction kept 3 bases outside the gene matches. CDR3 DNA sequence: TGTGCCAGCAGTTTAGGACAGGGCCTCTCCTACGAGCAGTACTTC. As protein: CASSLGQGLSYEQYF.

The V and J genes are TRBV23-1 and TRBJ2-3; 8 bases match TRBD1. TRBV23-1 qualifies as an ORF whose function is uncertain. With V trimmed by 5 bases and J by 0 bases, 10 bases remained unmatched. This CDR3 has 17 residues. CDR3 nucleotide sequence: TGCGCCAGCAGTTACCGACAGGGGCTCTCTAGCACAGATACGCAGTATTTT. Protein: CASSYRQGLSSTDTQYF.